This T cell receptor beta chain derives from a study of CD8+CD57+ T cells in acquired aplastic anemia. Germline V gene data show CDR1 as LNHDA and CDR2 as SQIVND (reference sequence). The CDR3 consists of 13 residues. Between the trimmed V and J ends, which lost 3 bases and 5 bases, there was a span of 10 bases. This clonotype came up once. The use of genomic DNA as template underpinned the TCR beta VDJ and CDR3 profiling. In TCRdb, the reads were re-called with MiXCR into one record per CDR3 protein. Of approximately 170,000 distinct CDR3 sequences listed, roughly 56% are singletons. The receptor comes from a human donor in good health, serving as a control. The V and J genes are TRBV19 and TRBJ2-5, with D hard to call. The sequencing sample was made of sorted CD4+, CD8+, or CD8+CD57+ T cells (not recorded which) from PBMCs. CDR3 DNA: TGTGCCAGTAGTATTTCCAGCTATGAGACCCAGTACTTC. Residues: CASSISSYETQYF.